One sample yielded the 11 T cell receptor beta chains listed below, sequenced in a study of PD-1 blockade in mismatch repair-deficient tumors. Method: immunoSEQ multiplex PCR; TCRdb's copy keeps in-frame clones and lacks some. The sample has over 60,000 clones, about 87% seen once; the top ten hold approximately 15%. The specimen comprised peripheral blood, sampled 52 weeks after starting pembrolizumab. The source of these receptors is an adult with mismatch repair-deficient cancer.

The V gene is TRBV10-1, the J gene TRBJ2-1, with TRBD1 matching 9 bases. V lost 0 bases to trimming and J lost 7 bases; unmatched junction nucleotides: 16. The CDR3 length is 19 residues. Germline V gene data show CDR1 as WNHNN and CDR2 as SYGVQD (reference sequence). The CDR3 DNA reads TGCGCCAGCAGTGAGTCTGCCCGGACAGGGGATATTGTGGGAAATGAGCAGTTCTTC. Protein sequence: CASSESARTGDIVGNEQFF.

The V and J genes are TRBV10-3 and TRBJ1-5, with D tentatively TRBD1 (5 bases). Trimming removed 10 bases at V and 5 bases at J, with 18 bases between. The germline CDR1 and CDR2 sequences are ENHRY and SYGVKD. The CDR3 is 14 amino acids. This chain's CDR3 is CATSVGGGYQPQHF. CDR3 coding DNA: TGTGCCACCTCGGTTGGGGGGGGATATCAGCCCCAGCATTTT.

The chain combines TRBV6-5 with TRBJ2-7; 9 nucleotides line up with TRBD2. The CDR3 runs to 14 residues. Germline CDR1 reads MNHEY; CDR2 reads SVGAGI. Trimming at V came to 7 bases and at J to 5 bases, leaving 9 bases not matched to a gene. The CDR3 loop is CASNQGLAIHEQYF. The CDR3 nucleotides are TGTGCCAGCAACCAAGGACTAGCGATCCACGAGCAGTACTTC.

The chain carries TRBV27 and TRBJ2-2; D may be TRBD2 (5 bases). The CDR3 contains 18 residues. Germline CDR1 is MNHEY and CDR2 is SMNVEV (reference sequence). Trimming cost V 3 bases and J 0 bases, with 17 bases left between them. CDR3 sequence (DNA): TGTGCCAGCAGTTTGTCAATCATAGCGTTAACGAACACCGGGGAGCTGTTTTTT. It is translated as CASSLSIIALTNTGELFF.

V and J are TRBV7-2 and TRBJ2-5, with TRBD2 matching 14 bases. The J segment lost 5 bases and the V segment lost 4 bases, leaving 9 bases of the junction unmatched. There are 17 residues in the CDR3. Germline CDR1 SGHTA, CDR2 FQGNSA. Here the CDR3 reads CASSSWGLAGVGETQYF. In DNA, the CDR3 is TGTGCCAGCAGCTCTTGGGGACTAGCGGGAGTGGGGGAGACCCAGTACTTC.

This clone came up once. CDR3 loop: CASNAGTGMSEQYF. CDR3 coding DNA: TGTGCCAGCAACGCCGGGACAGGAATGTCCGAGCAGTACTTC. The V gene is TRBV25-1, the J gene TRBJ2-7; 8 nucleotides agree with TRBD1. The junction had 11 bases not matched to a gene; V was cut back by 7 bases and J by 6 bases. This CDR3 contains 14 residues. The germline CDR1 and CDR2 sequences are MGHDK and SYGVNS.

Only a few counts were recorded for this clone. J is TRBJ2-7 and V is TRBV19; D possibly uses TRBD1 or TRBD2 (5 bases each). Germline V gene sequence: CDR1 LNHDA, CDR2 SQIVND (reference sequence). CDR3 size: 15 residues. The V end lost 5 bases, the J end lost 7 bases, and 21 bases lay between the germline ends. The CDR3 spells CASSPAGTTAGEQYF. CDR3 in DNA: TGTGCCAGTAGTCCGGCCGGGACCACAGCCGGGGAGCAGTACTTC.

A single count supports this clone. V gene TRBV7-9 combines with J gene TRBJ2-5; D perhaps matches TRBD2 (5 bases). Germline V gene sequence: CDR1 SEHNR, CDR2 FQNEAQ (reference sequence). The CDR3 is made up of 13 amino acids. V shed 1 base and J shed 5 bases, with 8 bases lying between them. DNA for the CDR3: TGTGCCAGCAGCTTAGGAGGGTTTGAGACCCAGTACTTC. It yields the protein CASSLGGFETQYF.

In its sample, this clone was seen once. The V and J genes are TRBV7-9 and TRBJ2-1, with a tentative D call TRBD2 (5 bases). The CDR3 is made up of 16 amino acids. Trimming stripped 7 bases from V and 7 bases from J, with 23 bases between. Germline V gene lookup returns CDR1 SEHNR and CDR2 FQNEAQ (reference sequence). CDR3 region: CASNPSGLAAWNEQFF. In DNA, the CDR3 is TGTGCCAGCAACCCGTCCGGCCTAGCAGCCTGGAATGAGCAGTTCTTC.

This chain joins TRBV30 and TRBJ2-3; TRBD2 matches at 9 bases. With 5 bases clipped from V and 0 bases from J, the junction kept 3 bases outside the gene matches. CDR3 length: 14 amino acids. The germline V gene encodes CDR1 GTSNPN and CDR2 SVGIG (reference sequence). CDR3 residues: CAWSSGTSTDTQYF. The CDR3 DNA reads TGTGCCTGGTCTAGCGGGACTAGCACAGATACGCAGTATTTT.

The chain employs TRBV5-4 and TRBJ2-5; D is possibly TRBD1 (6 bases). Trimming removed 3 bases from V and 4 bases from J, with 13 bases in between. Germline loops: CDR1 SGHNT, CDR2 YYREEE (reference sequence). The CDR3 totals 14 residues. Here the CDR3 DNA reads TGTGCCAGCAGCTCCTGGACAGTCGCAGAGACCCAGTACTTC. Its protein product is CASSSWTVAETQYF. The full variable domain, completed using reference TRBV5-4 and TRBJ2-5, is ETGVTQSPTHLIKTRGQQVTLRCSSQSGHNTVSWYQQALGQGPQFIFQYYREEENGRGNFPPRFSGLQFPNYSSELNVNALELDDSALYLCASSSWTVAETQYFGPGTRLLVL.